This T cell receptor (beta chain) originates from a study of human T cells and chemical hapten exposure. Researchers extracted total RNA from unfractionated whole blood. TCRdb itself ran the 5' RACE reads through MiXCR, one entry per CDR3 protein. This sample carries approximately 110,000 distinct CDR3 sequences, approximately 20% of them seen once, and the ten largest clones take approximately 3%. This clonotype was recorded a few times. CDR3 size: 14 residues. The V and J ends lost 5 bases and 3 bases respectively, with 13 bases between them. Germline CDR1 SQVTM, CDR2 ANQGSEA. The source is a human donor in good health. This chain uses TRBV29-1 with TRBJ2-2; TRBD1 might be the D (6 bases). The CDR3 bases are TGCAGCGTTCGAGACAGGCTGGACACCGGGGAGCTGTTTTTT. It codes for CSVRDRLDTGELFF.